This is a list of T cell receptor beta chains from one sample in a study of blood T cell repertoires in COVID-19. Only in-frame clones appear in the TCRdb table, and some are missing; sequencing was by immunoSEQ multiplex PCR. This table holds around 68,000 clones, approximately 88% found once. The sample was peripheral blood. The receptor set was obtained from a human donor in a cohort sampled during active COVID-19. The CDR3 runs from the conserved cysteine through the conserved F or W. Each record gives: V gene, clone size, D gene, J gene, CDR3 DNA, CDR3 protein. The D gene is left open where the match is weak. Not all rows give a size; the values are once, few, many and, for expanded clones, a class.

>TRBV27|once|TRBD2|TRBJ2-3
TGTGCCAGCAGGGGTAGCGGGAGGAGGACAGATACGCAGTATTTT
CASRGSGRRTDTQYF
>TRBV9|.|.|TRBJ2-7
TGTGCCAGCAGCGCCTCAGGGTACGACGAGCAGTACTTC
CASSASGYDEQYF
>TRBV5-4|few|.|TRBJ1-1
TGTGCCAGCAGCCGGATCGAGCAGGGCACTGAAGCTTTCTTT
CASSRIEQGTEAFF
>TRBV28|.|TRBD1|TRBJ1-2
TGTGCCAGCAGTTTATTGATGAGGGGGCATAAGGATGGCTACACCTTC
CASSLLMRGHKDGYTF
>TRBV6-4|.|TRBD1|TRBJ2-3
TGTGCCAGCAGGCCCGGACAGGGCCTCACAGATACGCAGTATTTT
CASRPGQGLTDTQYF
>TRBV5-6|.|TRBD1|TRBJ1-2
TGTGCCAGCAGCTTTCCTCCAGACAGGGGGCACCTCTATGGCTACACCTTC
CASSFPPDRGHLYGYTF
>TRBV7-2|.|.|TRBJ2-6
TGTGCCAGCAGCTACGGCCCACACAGGGTTGCTTCTGGGGCCAACGTCCTGACTTTC
CASSYGPHRVASGANVLTF
>TRBV7-2|.|.|TRBJ1-5
TGTGCCAGCAGCCGTGAGTATAGCAATCAGCCCCAGCATTTT
CASSREYSNQPQHF
>TRBV4-3|.|TRBD1|TRBJ1-1
TGCGCCAGCAGCCAAGGGGACAGGAGTTCTTTCTTT
CASSQGDRSSFF
>TRBV2|.|.|TRBJ1-4
TGTGCCAGCAGTGTATATGGGGAGGCAAAACTGTTTTTT
CASSVYGEAKLFF
>TRBV6-5|.|TRBD1|TRBJ2-7
TGTGCCAGCAGTTACTCGAACAGGGGGCGGGGTGAGCAGTACTTC
CASSYSNRGRGEQYF
>TRBV5-1|.|.|TRBJ2-3
TGCGCCAGCAGCCCTTACCCGACAGGAGAAGGCACAGATACGCAGTATTTT
CASSPYPTGEGTDTQYF
>TRBV6-5|.|TRBD1|TRBJ2-7
TGTGCCAGCAGTTTACCCCCGCCCCGGGACAGGGAAAAGTACTTC
CASSLPPPRDREKYF
>TRBV30|once|.|TRBJ1-2
TGTGCCCGCGGGGGATGGGAGGGCTACACCTTC
CARGGWEGYTF
>TRBV28|.|TRBD2|TRBJ2-7
TGTGCCAGCAAGCCCGGGGGACTTAGCGGGAGCTACGAGCAGTACTTC
CASKPGGLSGSYEQYF
>TRBV4-3|.|TRBD1|TRBJ2-6
TGCGCCAGCAGCCATGCGTCAGGGGGATCTGGGGCCAACGTCCTGACTTTC
CASSHASGGSGANVLTF
>TRBV7-6|few|.|TRBJ1-3
TGTGCCAGCAGCTTGGGAGACACCATATATTTT
CASSLGDTIYF
>TRBV14|few|TRBD1|TRBJ1-2
TGTGCCAGCAGCCCGGGACAGGGGGCAGGCTATGGCTACACCTTC
CASSPGQGAGYGYTF
>TRBV27|.|TRBD1|TRBJ1-6
TGTGCCAGCAGCCGCGGACAGGGGACCTATAATTCACCCCTCCACTTT
CASSRGQGTYNSPLHF
>TRBV6-5|.|.|TRBJ1-2
TGTGCCAGCAGTTACCCGTTTGGCCAAGACTACACCTTC
CASSYPFGQDYTF
>TRBV9|few|.|TRBJ1-2
TGTGCCAGCAGCGTAGCGAGTCCTAACTATGGCTACACCTTC
CASSVASPNYGYTF
>TRBV6-2/TRBV6-3|once|.|TRBJ2-3
TGTGCCAGCAGTTACGGCAGGGCGGCAGATACGCAGTATTTT
CASSYGRAADTQYF
>TRBV5-5|.|TRBD1|TRBJ1-2
TGTGCCAGCAGCTTGTTAGGGACAGATAGCTACACCTTC
CASSLLGTDSYTF
>TRBV19|.|TRBD1|TRBJ1-2
TGTGCCAGTAGGATTCGGGACAGGGGTCGCGGCTACACCTTC
CASRIRDRGRGYTF
>TRBV5-1|.|TRBD1|TRBJ1-1
TGCGCCAGCAGCTTTTGGACAGGGGGAGACACTGAAGCTTTCTTT
CASSFWTGGDTEAFF
>TRBV7-8|.|TRBD1|TRBJ2-7
TGTGCCAGCAGCGGAGGGGACAGGGCATCAATATACGAGCAGTACTTC
CASSGGDRASIYEQYF
>TRBV14|.|TRBD2|TRBJ2-1
TGTGCCAGCAGCCTCACAGGCGGGAGCTCCTACAATGAGCAGTTCTTC
CASSLTGGSSYNEQFF
>TRBV5-8|once|TRBD2|TRBJ2-4
TGTGCCAGCAGGCCCGGGACTAGCGGGAGACGAAAGTACTTC
CASRPGTSGRRKYF
>TRBV6-1|.|TRBD1|TRBJ1-1
TGTGCCAGCAGACAGGGGACTGAAGCTTTCTTT
CASRQGTEAFF
>TRBV18|.|TRBD1|TRBJ1-5
TGTGCCAGCTCTCCCCCACAGGGGGCCGGCAATCAGCCCCAGCATTTT
CASSPPQGAGNQPQHF
>TRBV5-1|.|.|TRBJ2-1
TGTTACGGGATCCATGAGCAGTTCTTC
CYGIHEQFF
>TRBV6-2/TRBV6-3|.|TRBD1|TRBJ2-7
TGTGCCAGCAGTTACTACCGGGACAGGTTCTACGAGCAGTACTTC
CASSYYRDRFYEQYF
>TRBV5-4|.|TRBD1|TRBJ1-2
TGTGCCAGCAGCTTGGAGAACAGGGGGGAAGGCTACACCTTC
CASSLENRGEGYTF
>TRBV25-1|.|TRBD1|TRBJ1-1
TGTGCCAGCAGTGAAGGTGATGTGGGGACAGGGACCACCGAAGCTTTCTTT
CASSEGDVGTGTTEAFF
>TRBV7-9|once|.|TRBJ1-1
TGTGCCAGCAGTCGGGGTTTTAGCAACACTGAAGCTTTCTTT
CASSRGFSNTEAFF
>TRBV9|.|TRBD1|TRBJ1-1
TGTGCCAGCAAACACAGGGGAAGTGATACTGAAGCTTTCTTT
CASKHRGSDTEAFF
>TRBV19|once|.|TRBJ1-1
TGTGCCAGTACTACAGGCTATAGTGTAGGCACTGAAGCTTTCTTT
CASTTGYSVGTEAFF
>TRBV3-1/TRBV3-2|.|TRBD1|TRBJ2-3
TGTGCCAGCAGCCAAGCCGAGGGGGCAACAGATACGCAGTATTTT
CASSQAEGATDTQYF
>TRBV12-3/TRBV12-4|.|TRBD1|TRBJ1-2
TGTGCCAGCAGTTTCGGGACAGGCGGCAGCACCTTC
CASSFGTGGSTF
>TRBV4-1|.|TRBD1|TRBJ2-6
TGCGCCAGCAGTGGGACAGGGGGCCTTCGTGGGGCCAACGTCCTGACTTTC
CASSGTGGLRGANVLTF
>TRBV5-1|.|.|TRBJ1-2
TGCGCCAGCAGCTTGGCAGGCGCGGGCTATGGCTACACCTTC
CASSLAGAGYGYTF
>TRBV6-5|.|TRBD1|TRBJ1-5
TGTGCCAGCAGCGGACAGGGCATCGGCAATCAGCCCCAGCATTTT
CASSGQGIGNQPQHF
>TRBV10-2|.|.|TRBJ1-4
TGCGCCAGCAAGGGGGGGGGAAGGGGTGAAAAACTGTTTTTT
CASKGGGRGEKLFF
>TRBV2|.|.|TRBJ2-7
TGTGCCAGCAGTGTAGAAGGGGTCTCCTACGAGCAGTACTTC
CASSVEGVSYEQYF
>TRBV9|.|.|TRBJ1-6
TGTGCCAGCAGCGTAGATCCAGGGAGCGGGGGGCCACCCCTCCACTTT
CASSVDPGSGGPPLHF
>TRBV7-9|.|TRBD1|TRBJ2-6
TGTGCCAGCAGCCCCTCCGGACAGGCCCCACGTGCCGGGGCCAACGTCCTGACTTTC
CASSPSGQAPRAGANVLTF
>TRBV3-1/TRBV3-2|once|TRBD2|TRBJ2-5
TGTGCCAGCGGAGGGACTAGCGGGGGGGCTTGGGAGACCCAGTACTTC
CASGGTSGGAWETQYF
>TRBV27|.|.|TRBJ1-2
TGTGCCAGCAGTTCGGCACCGGGGGTAGGAAACTATGGCTACACCTTC
CASSSAPGVGNYGYTF